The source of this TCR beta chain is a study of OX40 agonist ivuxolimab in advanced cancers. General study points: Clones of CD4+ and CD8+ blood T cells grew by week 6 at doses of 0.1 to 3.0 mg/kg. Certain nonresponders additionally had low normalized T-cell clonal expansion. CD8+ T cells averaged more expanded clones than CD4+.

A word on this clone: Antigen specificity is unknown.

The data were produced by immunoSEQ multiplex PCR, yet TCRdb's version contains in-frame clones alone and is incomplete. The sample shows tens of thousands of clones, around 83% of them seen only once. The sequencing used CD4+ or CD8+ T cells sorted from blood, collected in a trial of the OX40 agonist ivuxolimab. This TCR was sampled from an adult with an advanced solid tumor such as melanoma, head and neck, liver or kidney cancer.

CDR3 in DNA: TGTGCCAGCAGTGCCAGTTGGGGCTACGAGCAGTACTTC. Protein: CASSASWGYEQYF. V gene TRBV6-5 combines with J gene TRBJ2-7; D gene ambiguous. Trimming took 5 bases from V and 3 from J, leaving 11 bases between them. This CDR3 comprises 13 residues. CDR1 and CDR2 (germline): MNHEY, SVGAGI.